These T cell receptor beta chains were read from a single sample in a study of T cells after yellow fever vaccination. One entry per CDR3 protein results from TCRdb running MiXCR on the 5' RACE reads. This table has about 510,000 distinct CDR3 sequences, around a fifth appearing once. This material consisted of PBMCs, taken approximately 22 days after the first yellow fever vaccination. All receptors derive from a man between 18 and 29 years old who received the YFV17D yellow fever vaccine. The CDR3 runs from the conserved cysteine through the conserved F or W. The D gene is left open where the match is weak.

CASSPGHPNQPQHF	-	TRBV12-3/TRBV12-4
CASSLSFGNTIYF	-	TRBV5-1
CSARDRANYGYTF	TRBD1	TRBV20-1
CASRPRRGALQETQYF	-	TRBV12-3/TRBV12-4
CASSPSSGVYNEQFF	TRBD2	TRBV5-1
CASSQVDRGSTGELFF	TRBD1	TRBV4-1
CASSGLAGDTGELFF	TRBD2	TRBV6-1
CASSFAGGSTDTQYF	TRBD2	TRBV5-1
CASSITARQGEEAFF	TRBD1	TRBV19
CATSASRDGNEKLFF	-	TRBV24-1
CAWSGTGVYEQYF	TRBD1	TRBV30
CASRTMTGGLGYEQFF	TRBD1	TRBV7-9
CASSHKEVSSEQFF	-	TRBV5-1
CASSLSVGHSNTEAFF	-	TRBV27
CASSLSRGVADTQYF	-	TRBV5-1
CASRTVRELFF	-	TRBV12-3/TRBV12-4
CASRFRSSLGTDTQYF	-	TRBV6-2/TRBV6-3
CASSGPGTKSGTDTQYF	TRBD2	TRBV6-1
CSARGTGTYNSPLHF	TRBD1	TRBV20-1
CSARPGGPETQYF	-	TRBV20-1
CASSLALHTDTQYF	-	TRBV5-1
CASSLEEGPDTQYF	-	TRBV13
CASSQASSYNEQFF	-	TRBV9
CASNAFGETQYF	-	TRBV6-5
CASSPTHLASGRETQYF	TRBD2	TRBV27
CASSDGTPTYEQYF	-	TRBV6-1
CASSQLSHRTVNSPLHF	-	TRBV4-2
CASSPSGGRRNTEAFF	-	TRBV12-3/TRBV12-4
CASSYSPGNYEQYF	-	TRBV6-5
CASISVASGGAGDTQYF	TRBD2	TRBV28
CASSLVASGGKNTQYF	TRBD2	TRBV5-6
CASRPNGVWAFF	-	TRBV6-1
CASSLASPFTGADTQYF	-	TRBV12-3/TRBV12-4
CASSEGLNTEAFF	-	TRBV2
CASSHGTYNEQFF	-	TRBV12-3/TRBV12-4